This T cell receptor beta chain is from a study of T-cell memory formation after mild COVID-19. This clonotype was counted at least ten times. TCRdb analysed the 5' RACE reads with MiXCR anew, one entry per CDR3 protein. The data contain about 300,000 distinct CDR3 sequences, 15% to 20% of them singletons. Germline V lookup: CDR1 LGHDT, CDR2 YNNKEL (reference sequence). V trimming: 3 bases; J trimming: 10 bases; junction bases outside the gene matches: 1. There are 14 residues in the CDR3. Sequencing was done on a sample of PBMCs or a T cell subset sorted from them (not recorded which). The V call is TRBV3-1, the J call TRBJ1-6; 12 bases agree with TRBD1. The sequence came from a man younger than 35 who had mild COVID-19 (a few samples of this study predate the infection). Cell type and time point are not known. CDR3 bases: TGTGCCAGCAGCCAGGGGACAGGGGGCTCACCCCTCCACTTT. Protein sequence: CASSQGTGGSPLHF.